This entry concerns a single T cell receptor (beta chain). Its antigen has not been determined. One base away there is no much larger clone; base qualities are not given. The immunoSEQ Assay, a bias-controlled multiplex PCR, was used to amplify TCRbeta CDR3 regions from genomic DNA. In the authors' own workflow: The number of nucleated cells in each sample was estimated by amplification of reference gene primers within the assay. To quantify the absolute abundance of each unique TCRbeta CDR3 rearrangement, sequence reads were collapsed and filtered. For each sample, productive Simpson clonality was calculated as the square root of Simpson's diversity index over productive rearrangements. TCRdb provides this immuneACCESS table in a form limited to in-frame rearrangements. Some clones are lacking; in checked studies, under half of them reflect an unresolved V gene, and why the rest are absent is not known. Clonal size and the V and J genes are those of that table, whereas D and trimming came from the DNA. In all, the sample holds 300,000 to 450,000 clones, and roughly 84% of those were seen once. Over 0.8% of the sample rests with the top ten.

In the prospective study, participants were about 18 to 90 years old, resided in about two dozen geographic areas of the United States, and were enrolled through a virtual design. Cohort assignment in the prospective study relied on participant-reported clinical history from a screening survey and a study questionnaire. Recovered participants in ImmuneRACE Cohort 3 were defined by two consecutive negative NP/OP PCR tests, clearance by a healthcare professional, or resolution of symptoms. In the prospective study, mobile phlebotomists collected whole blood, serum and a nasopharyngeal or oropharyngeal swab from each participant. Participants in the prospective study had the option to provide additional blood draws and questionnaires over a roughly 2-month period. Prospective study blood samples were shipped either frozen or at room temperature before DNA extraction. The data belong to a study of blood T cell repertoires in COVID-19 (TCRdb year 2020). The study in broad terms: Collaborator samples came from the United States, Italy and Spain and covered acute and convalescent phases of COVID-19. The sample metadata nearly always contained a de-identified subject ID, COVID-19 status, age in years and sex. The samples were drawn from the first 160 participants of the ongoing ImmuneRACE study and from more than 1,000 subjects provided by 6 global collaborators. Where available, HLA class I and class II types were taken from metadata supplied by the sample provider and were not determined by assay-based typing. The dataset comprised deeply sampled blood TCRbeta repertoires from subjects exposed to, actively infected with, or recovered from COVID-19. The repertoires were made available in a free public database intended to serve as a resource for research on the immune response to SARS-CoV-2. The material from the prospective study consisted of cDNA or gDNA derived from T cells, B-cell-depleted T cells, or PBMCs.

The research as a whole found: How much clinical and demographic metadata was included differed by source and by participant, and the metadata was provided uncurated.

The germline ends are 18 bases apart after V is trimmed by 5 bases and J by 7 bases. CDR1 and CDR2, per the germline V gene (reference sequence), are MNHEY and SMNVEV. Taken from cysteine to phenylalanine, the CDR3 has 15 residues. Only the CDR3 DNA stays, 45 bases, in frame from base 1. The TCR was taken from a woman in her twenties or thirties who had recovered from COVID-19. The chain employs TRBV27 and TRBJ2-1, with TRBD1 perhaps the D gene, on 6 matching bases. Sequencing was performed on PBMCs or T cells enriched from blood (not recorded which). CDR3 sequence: CASSPGRPGENEQFF. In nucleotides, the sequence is TGTGCCAGCAGTCCCGGCAGACCAGGGGAGAATGAGCAGTTCTTC.